Listed below are T cell receptor beta chains from one sample, sequenced in a study of OX40 agonist ivuxolimab in advanced cancers. Some clones are missing from TCRdb's copy, which holds only in-frame ones; the method was immunoSEQ multiplex PCR. The sample includes approximately 58,000 clones, roughly three quarters of them seen just once. Specimen: CD4+ or CD8+ T cells sorted from blood, collected in a trial of the OX40 agonist ivuxolimab. These receptors were collected from an adult with an advanced solid tumor such as melanoma, head and neck, liver or kidney cancer. Both conserved end residues are trimmed from each CDR3.

v_call,j_call,cdr3_aa
TRBV15,NA,ATSRDRGEFYEQY
TRBV19,TRBJ1-1,ASMAGYTNEAF
TRBV20-1,TRBJ1-1,SAMEIEAF
TRBV4-2,TRBJ1-4,ASSLGGTANEKLF
TRBV11-3,TRBJ2-3,ASSFGTSGNTDTQY
TRBV10-3,TRBJ2-2,AISEGAGELF
TRBV7-3,TRBJ2-7,ASSRSAGYPYEQY
TRBV11-2,TRBJ1-5,ASSTQGGQPQH
TRBV30,TRBJ1-1,AWGRGSTEAF
TRBV6-6,TRBJ1-2,ASNEPGQANYGYT
TRBV30,TRBJ1-5,AWNSLSNQPQH
TRBV18,TRBJ1-4,ASSSTATNEKLF
TRBV10-3,TRBJ2-1,AISDLSSYNEQF
TRBV19,TRBJ1-2,ASSTGTELNYGYT
TRBV28,TRBJ1-2,ASSFHMYGYT
TRBV7-2,TRBJ2-3,ASSPGVSTDTQY
TRBV2,TRBJ2-7,ASSSGGPYEQY
TRBV7-7,TRBJ2-1,ASSSGTGVEWEQF
TRBV19,TRBJ1-1,ASSSKRNTEAF
TRBV28,TRBJ1-5,ASSPGTGIQPQH
TRBV19,TRBJ1-1,ASSTFQWGTEAF
TRBV29-1,TRBJ2-7,SVEDYGEQY
TRBV5-8,TRBJ1-2,ASSSQTGGTYGYT
TRBV19,TRBJ1-4,ASSIDATSTNEKLF
TRBV12-2,TRBJ1-5,ASRSGAAWRFRARGQPQH
TRBV10-3,TRBJ2-5,AISGGLGQETQY
TRBV19,TRBJ1-4,ASSISSTNEKLF
TRBV6-1,TRBJ2-5,ASMNRETQY
TRBV2,TRBJ1-1,ASSTTGMNTEAF
TRBV15,TRBJ2-3,ATSRHRSSTDTQY
TRBV21-1,TRBJ1-2,ASSTPLPYGYT
TRBV7-8,TRBJ2-5,ASSSGLAGGTQY
TRBV5-8,TRBJ2-7,ASSLNEGLSEQY
TRBV5-1,NA,ASSLGALYEQY
TRBV5-6,TRBJ1-1,ASSDRRLNTEAF
TRBV6-1,TRBJ1-1,ASSEGRRGWATEAF
TRBV20-1,TRBJ1-3,SALKGNTIY
TRBV5-4,TRBJ2-2,ASSPSPRGRVGRGTGELF